The following is a TCR beta chain sequence with its context. The method was immunoSEQ multiplex PCR; TCRdb's version includes in-frame clones alone and lacks a portion of them. Found here are 100,000 or so clones, roughly nine tenths of them singletons; the top ten hold roughly 0.9%. Germline lookup yields CDR1 GTSNPN and CDR2 SVGIG (reference sequence). The CDR3 runs 15 residues. The V end was cut by 1 base, the J end by 3 bases, with 13 bases between. These data originate in a study of control samples from healthy donors and cancer patients. V gene TRBV30 combines with J gene TRBJ1-5; D is ambiguous. This TCR came from a woman in her 30s in good health. Sequenced: blood. The CDR3 protein is CAWSANLRANQPQHF. The CDR3 nucleotides read TGTGCCTGGAGTGCCAATTTGAGAGCCAATCAGCCCCAGCATTTT.